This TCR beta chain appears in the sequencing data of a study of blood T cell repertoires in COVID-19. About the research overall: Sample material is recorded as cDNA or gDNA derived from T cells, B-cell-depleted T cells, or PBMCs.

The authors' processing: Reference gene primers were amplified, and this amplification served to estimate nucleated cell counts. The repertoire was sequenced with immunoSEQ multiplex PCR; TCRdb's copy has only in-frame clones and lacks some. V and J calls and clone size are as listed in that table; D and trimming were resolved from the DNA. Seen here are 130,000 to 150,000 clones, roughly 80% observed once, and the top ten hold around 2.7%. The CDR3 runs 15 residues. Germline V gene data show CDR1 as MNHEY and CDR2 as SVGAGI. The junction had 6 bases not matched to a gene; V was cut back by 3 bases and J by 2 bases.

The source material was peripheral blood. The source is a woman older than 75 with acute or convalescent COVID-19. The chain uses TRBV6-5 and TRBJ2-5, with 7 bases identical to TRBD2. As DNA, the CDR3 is TGTGCCAGCAGTTATACGGGGAGGGGTCAAGAGACCCAGTACTTC. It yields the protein CASSYTGRGQETQYF.